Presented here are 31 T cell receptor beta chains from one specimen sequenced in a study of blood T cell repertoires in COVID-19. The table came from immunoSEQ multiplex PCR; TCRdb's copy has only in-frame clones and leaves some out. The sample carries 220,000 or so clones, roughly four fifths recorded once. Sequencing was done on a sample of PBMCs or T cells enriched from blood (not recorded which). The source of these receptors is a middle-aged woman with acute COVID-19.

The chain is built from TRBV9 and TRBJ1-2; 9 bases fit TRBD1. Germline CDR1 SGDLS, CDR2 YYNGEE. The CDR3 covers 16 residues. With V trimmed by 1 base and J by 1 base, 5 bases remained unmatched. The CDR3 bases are TGTGCCAGCAGCGTAATGTCGGGACAGGGTAACTATGGCTACACCTTC. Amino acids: CASSVMSGQGNYGYTF. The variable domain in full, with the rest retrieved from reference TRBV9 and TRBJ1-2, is DSGVTQTPKHLITATGQRVTLRCSPRSGDLSVYWYQQSLDQGLQFLIQYYNGEERAKGNILERFSAQQFPDLHSELNLSSLELGDSALYFCASSVMSGQGNYGYTFGSGTRLTVV.

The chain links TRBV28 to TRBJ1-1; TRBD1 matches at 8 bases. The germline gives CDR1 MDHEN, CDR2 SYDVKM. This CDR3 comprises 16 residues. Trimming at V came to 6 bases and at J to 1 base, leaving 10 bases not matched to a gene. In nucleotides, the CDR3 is TGTGCCAGCAGCGCGACAGGGGTTAGGGCGAACACTGAAGCTTTCTTT. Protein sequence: CASSATGVRANTEAFF.

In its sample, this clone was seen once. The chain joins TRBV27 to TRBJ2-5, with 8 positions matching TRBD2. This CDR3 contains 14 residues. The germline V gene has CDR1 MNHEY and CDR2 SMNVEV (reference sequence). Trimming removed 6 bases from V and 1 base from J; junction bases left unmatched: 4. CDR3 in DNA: TGTGCCAGCAGAAGACTAGCGCCCCAAGAGACCCAGTACTTC. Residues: CASRRLAPQETQYF.

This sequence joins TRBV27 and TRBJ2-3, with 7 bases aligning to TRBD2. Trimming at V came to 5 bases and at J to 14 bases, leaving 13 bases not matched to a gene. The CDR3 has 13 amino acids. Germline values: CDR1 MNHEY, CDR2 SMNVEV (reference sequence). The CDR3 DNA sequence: TGTGCCAGCAGTCCTCGGGGAGGGACCCCGGGGTATTTT. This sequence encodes CASSPRGGTPGYF.

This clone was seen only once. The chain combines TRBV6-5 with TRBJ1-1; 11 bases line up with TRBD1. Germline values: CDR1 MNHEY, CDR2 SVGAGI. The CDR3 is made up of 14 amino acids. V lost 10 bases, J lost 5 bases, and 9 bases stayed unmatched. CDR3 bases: TGTGCCACCCTCCCCCGGGACAGGGGGACTGAAGCTTTCTTT. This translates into CATLPRDRGTEAFF.

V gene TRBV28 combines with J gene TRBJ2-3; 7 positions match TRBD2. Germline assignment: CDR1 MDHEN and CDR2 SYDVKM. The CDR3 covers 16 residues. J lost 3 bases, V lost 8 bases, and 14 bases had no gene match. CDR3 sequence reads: CASVAPTSTATDTQYF. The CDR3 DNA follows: TGTGCCAGCGTCGCCCCGACTAGCACCGCAACAGATACGCAGTATTTT.

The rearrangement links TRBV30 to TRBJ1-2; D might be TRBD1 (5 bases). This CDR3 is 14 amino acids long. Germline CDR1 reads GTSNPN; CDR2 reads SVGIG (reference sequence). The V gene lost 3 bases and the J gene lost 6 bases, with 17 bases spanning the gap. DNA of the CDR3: TGTGCCTGGAGCCCGGGAGGGGATGTCCATGGCTACACCTTC. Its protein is CAWSPGGDVHGYTF. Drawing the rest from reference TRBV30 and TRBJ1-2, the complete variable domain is SQTIHQWPATLVQPVGSPLSLECTVEGTSNPNLYWYRQAAGRGLQLLFYSVGIGQISSEVPQNLSASRPQDRQFILSSKKLLLSDSGFYLCAWSPGGDVHGYTFGSGTRLTVV.

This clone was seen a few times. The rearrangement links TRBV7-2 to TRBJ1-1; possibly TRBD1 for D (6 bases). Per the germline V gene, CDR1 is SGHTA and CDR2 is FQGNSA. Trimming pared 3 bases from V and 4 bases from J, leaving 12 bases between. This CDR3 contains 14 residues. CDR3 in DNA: TGTGCCAGCAGCTTCGCAGGGGTAAGCACTGAAGCTTTCTTT. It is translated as CASSFAGVSTEAFF.

CDR3 loop: CASSLDRKNTDTQYF. The CDR3 DNA follows: TGTGCCAGCAGCTTGGACAGGAAAAACACAGATACGCAGTATTTT. This rearrangement joins TRBV7-2 to TRBJ2-3; TRBD1 matches 7 bases. V lost 3 bases and J lost 2; bases outside the gene matches: 5. The CDR3 runs to 15 residues. Germline lookup yields CDR1 SGHTA and CDR2 FQGNSA. Variable domain in full (rest from reference TRBV7-2 and TRBJ2-3): GAGVSQSPSNKVTEKGKDVELRCDPISGHTALYWYRQSLGQGLEFLIYFQGNSAPDKSGLPSDRFSAERTGGSVSTLTIQRTQQEDSAVYLCASSLDRKNTDTQYFGPGTRLTVL.

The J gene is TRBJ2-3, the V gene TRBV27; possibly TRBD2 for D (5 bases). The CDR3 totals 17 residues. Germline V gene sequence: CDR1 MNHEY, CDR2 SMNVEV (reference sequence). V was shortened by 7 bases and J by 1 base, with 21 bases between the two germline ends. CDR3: CASTLQHPSRGTDTQYF. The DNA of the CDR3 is TGTGCCAGCACGCTCCAACACCCTAGCCGCGGCACAGATACGCAGTATTTT.

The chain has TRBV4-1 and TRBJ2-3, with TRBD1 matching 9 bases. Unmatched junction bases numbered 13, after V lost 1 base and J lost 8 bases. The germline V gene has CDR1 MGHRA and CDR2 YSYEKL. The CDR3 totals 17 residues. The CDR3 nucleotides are TGCGCCAGCAGCCAAGTTTCGGGACAGGGAAGATTGGGTACGCAGTATTTT. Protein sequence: CASSQVSGQGRLGTQYF.

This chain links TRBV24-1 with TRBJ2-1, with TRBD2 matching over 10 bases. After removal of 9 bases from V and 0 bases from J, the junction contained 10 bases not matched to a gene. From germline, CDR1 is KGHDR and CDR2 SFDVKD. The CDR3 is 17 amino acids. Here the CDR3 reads CATRAVSGRASYNEQFF. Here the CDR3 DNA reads TGTGCCACCCGGGCCGTGAGCGGGAGGGCCTCCTACAATGAGCAGTTCTTC.

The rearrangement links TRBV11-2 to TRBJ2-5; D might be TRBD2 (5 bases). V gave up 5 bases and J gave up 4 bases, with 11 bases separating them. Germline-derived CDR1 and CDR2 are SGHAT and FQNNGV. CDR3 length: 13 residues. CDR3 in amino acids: CASSPTILETQYF. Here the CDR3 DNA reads TGTGCCAGCAGCCCGACTATTCTAGAGACCCAGTACTTC.

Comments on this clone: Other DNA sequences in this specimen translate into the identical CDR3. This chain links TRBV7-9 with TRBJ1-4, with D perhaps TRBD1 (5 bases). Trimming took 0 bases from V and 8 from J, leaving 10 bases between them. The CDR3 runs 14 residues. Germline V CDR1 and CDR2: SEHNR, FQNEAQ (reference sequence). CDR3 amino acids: CASSLAGGNEKLFF. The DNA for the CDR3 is TGTGCCAGCAGCTTAGCGGGGGGGAACGAAAAACTGTTTTTT. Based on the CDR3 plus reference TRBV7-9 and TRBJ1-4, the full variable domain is DTGVSQNPRHKITKRGQNVTFRCDPISEHNRLYWYRQTLGQGPEFLTYFQNEAQLEKSRLLSDRFSAERPKGSFSTLEIQRTEQGDSAMYLCASSLAGGNEKLFFGSGTQLSVL.

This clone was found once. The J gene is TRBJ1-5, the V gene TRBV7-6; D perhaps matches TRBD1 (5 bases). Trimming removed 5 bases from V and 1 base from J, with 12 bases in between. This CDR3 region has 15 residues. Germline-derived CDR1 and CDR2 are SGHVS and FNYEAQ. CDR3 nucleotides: TGTGCCAGCAGCCCTCAGGAGGGGAGCAATCAGCCCCAGCATTTT. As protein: CASSPQEGSNQPQHF.

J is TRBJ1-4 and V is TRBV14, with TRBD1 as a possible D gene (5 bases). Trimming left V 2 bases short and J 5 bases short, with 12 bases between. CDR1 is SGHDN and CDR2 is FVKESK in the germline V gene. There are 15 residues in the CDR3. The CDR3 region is CASSQFVTENEKLFF. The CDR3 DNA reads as TGTGCCAGCAGCCAATTCGTGACAGAAAATGAAAAACTGTTTTTT.

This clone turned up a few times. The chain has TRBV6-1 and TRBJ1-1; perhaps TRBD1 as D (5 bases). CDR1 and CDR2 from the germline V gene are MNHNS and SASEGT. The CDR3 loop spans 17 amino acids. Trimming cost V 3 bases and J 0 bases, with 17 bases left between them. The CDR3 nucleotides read TGTGCCAGCAGTGAGGTCAGCCCAGGGATCATGAACACTGAAGCTTTCTTT. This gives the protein CASSEVSPGIMNTEAFF.

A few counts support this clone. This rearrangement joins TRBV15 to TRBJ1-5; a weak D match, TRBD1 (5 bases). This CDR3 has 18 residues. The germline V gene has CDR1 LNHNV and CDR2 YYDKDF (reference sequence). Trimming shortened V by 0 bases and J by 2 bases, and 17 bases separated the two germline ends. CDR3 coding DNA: TGTGCCACCAGCAGAGACCTGTCGGTGGGGGGAGGCAATCAGCCCCAGCATTTT. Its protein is CATSRDLSVGGGNQPQHF.

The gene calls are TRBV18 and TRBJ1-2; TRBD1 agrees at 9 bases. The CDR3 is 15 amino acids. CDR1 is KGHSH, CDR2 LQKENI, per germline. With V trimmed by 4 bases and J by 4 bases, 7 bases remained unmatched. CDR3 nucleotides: TGTGCCAGCTCACTTCCCGGGACAGGGATCTATGGCTACACCTTC. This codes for CASSLPGTGIYGYTF.

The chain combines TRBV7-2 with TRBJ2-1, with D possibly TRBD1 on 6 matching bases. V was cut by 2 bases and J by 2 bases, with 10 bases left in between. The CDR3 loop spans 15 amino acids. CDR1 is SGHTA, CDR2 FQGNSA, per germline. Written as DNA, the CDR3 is TGTGCCAGCAGCTTATCCAGGGACACCTACAATGAGCAGTTCTTC. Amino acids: CASSLSRDTYNEQFF.

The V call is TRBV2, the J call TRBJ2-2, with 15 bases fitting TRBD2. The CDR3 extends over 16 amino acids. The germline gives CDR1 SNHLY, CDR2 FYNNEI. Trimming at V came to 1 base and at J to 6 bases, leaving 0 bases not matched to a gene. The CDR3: CASSEGTSGRAGELFF. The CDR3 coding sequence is TGTGCCAGCAGTGAAGGGACTAGCGGGAGGGCCGGGGAGCTGTTTTTT.

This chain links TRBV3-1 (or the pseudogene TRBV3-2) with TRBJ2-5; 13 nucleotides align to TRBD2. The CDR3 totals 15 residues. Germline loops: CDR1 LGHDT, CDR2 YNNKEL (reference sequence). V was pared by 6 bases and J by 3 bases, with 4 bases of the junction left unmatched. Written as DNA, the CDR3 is TGTGCCAGCAGTTGGACTAGCGGGAGTAAAGAGACCCAGTACTTC. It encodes CASSWTSGSKETQYF.

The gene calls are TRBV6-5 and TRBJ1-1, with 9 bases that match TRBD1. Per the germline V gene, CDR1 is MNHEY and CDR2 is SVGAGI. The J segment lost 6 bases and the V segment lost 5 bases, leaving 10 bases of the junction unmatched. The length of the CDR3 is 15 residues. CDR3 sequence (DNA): TGTGCCAGCAGTCGGATGAGGACAGGGGCACCTGAAGCTTTCTTT. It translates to CASSRMRTGAPEAFF.

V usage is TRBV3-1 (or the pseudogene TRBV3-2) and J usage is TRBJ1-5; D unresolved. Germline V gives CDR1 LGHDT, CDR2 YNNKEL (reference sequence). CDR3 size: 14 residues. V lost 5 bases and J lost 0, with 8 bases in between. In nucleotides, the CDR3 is TGTGCCAGCAGCTCTAGTTATAGCAATCAGCCCCAGCATTTT. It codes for CASSSSYSNQPQHF.

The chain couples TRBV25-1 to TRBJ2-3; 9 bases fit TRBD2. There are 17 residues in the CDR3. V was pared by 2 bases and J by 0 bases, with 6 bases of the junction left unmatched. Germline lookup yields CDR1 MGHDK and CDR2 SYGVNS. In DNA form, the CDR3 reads TGTGCCAGCAGTGAAGTCCCGCTAGCGGGGAGCACAGATACGCAGTATTTT. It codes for CASSEVPLAGSTDTQYF.

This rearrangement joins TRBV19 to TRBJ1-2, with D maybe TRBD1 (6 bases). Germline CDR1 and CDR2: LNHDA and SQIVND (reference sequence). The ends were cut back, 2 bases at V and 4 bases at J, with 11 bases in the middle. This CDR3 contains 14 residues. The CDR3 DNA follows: TGTGCCAGTAGTATAAAAGGACAGCTCTATGGCTACACCTTC. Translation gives CASSIKGQLYGYTF.

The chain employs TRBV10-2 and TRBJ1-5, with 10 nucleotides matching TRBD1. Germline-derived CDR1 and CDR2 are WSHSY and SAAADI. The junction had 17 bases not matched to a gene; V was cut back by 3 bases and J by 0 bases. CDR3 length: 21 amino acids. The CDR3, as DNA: TGCGCCAGCAGTGACCTGGGACAGGGGTTTTGGTTTGGCAATAGCAATCAGCCCCAGCATTTT. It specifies CASSDLGQGFWFGNSNQPQHF.

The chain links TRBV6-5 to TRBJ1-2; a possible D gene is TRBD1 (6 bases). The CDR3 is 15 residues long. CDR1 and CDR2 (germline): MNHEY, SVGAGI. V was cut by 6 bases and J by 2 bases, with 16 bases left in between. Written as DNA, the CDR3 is TGTGCCAGCAGACCCCGGGACACCAGGAACTATGGCTACACCTTC. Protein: CASRPRDTRNYGYTF.

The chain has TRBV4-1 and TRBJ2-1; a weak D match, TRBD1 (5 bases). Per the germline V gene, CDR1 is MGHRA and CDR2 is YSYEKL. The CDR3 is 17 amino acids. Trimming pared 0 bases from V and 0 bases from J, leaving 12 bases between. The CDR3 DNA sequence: TGCGCCAGCAGCCAAGATCCAGGGATAAGCTCCTACAATGAGCAGTTCTTC. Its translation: CASSQDPGISSYNEQFF.

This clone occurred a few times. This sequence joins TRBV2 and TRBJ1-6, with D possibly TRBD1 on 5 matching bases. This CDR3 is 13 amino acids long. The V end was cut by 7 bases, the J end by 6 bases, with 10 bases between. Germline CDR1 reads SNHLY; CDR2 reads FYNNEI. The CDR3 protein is CASKGELNSPLHF. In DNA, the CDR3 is TGTGCCAGCAAAGGGGAACTTAATTCACCCCTCCACTTT.

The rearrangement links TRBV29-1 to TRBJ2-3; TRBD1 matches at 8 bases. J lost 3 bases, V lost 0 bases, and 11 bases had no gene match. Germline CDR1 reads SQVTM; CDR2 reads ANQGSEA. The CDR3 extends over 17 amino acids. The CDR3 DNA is TGCAGCGTTGAAGATCCCCTGGACAGGGTGTTGACAGATACGCAGTATTTT. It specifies CSVEDPLDRVLTDTQYF.